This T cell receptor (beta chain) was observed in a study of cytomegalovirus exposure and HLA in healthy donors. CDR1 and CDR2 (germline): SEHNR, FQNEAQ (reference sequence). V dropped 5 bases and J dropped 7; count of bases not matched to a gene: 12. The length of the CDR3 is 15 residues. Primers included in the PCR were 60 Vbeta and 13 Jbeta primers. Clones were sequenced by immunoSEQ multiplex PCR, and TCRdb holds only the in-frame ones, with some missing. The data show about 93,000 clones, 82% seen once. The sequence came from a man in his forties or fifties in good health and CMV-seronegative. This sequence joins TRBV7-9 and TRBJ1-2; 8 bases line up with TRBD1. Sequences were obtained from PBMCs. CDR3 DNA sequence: TGTGCCAGCAGCCAGGCGCAGGGGGCAGGGGGTGGCTACACCTTC. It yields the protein CASSQAQGAGGGYTF.